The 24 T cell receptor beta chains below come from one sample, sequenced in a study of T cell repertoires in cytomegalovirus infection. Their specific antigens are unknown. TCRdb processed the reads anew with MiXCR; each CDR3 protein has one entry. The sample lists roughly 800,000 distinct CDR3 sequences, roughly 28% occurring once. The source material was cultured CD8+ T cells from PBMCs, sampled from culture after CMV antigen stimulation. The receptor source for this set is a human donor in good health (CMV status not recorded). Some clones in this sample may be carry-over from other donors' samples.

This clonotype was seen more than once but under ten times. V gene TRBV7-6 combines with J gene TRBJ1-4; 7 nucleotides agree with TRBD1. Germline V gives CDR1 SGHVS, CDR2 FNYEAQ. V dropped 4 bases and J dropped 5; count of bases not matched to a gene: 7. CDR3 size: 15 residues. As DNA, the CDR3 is TGTGCCAGCAGCTCTACGACAGGGCAGAATGAAAAACTGTTTTTT. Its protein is CASSSTTGQNEKLFF.

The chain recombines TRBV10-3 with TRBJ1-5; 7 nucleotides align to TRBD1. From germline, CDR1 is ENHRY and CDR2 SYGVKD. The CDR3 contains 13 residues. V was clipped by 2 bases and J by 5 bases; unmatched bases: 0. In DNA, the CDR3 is TGTGCCATCAGTGAGCAGGGGGATCAGCCCCAGCATTTT. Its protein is CAISEQGDQPQHF.

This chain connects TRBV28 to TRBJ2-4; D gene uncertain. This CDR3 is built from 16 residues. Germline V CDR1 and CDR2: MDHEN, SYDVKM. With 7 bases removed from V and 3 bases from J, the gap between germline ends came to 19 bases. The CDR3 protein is CASTQTDGGYKNIQYF. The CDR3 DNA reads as TGTGCCAGCACCCAGACGGACGGTGGATACAAAAACATTCAGTACTTC.

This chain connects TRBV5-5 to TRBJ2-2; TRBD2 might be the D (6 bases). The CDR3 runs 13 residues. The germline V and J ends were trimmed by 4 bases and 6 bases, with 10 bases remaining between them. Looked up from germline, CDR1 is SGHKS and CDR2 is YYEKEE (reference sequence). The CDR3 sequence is CASSKGLPGELFF. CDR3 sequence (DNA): TGTGCCAGCAGCAAGGGACTTCCCGGGGAGCTGTTTTTT.

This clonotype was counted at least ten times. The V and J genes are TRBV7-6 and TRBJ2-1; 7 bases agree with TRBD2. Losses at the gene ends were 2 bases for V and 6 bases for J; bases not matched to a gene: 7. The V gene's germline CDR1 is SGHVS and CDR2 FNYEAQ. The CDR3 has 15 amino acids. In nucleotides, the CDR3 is TGTGCCAGCAGCTTACGTGGGGGGGTCCTCAATGAGCAGTTCTTC. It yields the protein CASSLRGGVLNEQFF.

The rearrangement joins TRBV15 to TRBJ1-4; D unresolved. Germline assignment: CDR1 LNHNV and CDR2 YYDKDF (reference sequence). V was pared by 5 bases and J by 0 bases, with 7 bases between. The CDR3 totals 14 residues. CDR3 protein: CATSYSSTNEKLFF. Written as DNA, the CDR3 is TGTGCCACCAGCTACAGCTCAACTAATGAAAAACTGTTTTTT.

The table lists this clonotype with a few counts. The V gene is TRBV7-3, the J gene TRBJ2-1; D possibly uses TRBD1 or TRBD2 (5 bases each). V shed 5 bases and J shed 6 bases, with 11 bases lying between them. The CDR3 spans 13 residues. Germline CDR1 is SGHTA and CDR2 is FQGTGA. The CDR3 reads CASSRLGVNEQFF. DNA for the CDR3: TGTGCCAGCAGCCGCTTGGGGGTCAATGAGCAGTTCTTC. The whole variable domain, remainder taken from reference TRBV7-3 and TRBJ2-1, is GAGVSQTPSNKVTEKGKYVELRCDPISGHTALYWYRQSLGQGPEFLIYFQGTGAADDSGLPNDRFFAVRPEGSVSTLKIQRTERGDSAVYLCASSRLGVNEQFFGPGTRLTVL.

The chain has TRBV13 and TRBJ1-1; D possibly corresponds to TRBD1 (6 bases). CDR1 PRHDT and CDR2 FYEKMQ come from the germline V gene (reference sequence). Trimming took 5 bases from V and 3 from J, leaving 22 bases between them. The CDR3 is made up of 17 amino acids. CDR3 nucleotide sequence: TGTGCCAGCAGCCCCGCCGGGGATAGGGGGATGGACACTGAAGCTTTCTTT. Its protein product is CASSPAGDRGMDTEAFF.

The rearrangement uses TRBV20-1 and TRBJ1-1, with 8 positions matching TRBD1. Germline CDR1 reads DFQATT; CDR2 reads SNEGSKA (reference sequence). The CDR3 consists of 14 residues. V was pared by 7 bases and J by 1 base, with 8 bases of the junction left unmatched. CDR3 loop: CSDNRGGQNTEAFF. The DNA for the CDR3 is TGCAGTGACAACAGGGGGGGACAGAACACTGAAGCTTTCTTT.

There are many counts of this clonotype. This CDR3 reads CASSLFPRLDTEAFF. CDR3 DNA sequence: TGTGCCAGCAGCTTATTCCCCCGTCTCGACACTGAAGCTTTCTTT. The V gene is TRBV7-2, the J gene TRBJ1-1; D not resolved. The V end lost 2 bases, the J end lost 3 bases, and 13 bases lay between the germline ends. Germline assignment: CDR1 SGHTA and CDR2 FQGNSA. CDR3 size: 15 residues.

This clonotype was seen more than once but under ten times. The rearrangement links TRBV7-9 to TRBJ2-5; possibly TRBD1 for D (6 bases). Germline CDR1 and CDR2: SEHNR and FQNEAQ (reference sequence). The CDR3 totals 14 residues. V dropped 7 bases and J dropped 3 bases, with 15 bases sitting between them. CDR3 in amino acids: CASIPMGAEETQYF. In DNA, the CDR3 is TGTGCCAGCATCCCAATGGGGGCCGAAGAGACCCAGTACTTC.

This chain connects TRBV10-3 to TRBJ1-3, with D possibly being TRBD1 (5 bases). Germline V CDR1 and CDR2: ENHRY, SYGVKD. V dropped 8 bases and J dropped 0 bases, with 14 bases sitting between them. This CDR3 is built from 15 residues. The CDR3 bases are TGTGCCATCCGGACACGGCTTGACTCTGGAAACACCATATATTTT. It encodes CAIRTRLDSGNTIYF.

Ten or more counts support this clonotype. CDR3 loop: CASSSWAGTNEKLFF. The DNA for the CDR3 is TGTGCCAGCAGCTCCTGGGCAGGGACTAATGAAAAACTGTTTTTT. This sequence joins TRBV7-6 and TRBJ1-4; maybe TRBD1 (5 bases). The CDR3 runs 15 residues. V was pared by 4 bases and J by 2 bases, with 11 bases between. Germline assignment: CDR1 SGHVS and CDR2 FNYEAQ. The full variable domain, in which reference TRBV7-6 and TRBJ1-4 provide the parts outside the CDR3, is GAGVSQSPRYKVTKRGQDVALRCDPISGHVSLYWYRQALGQGPEFLTYFNYEAQQDKSGLPNDRFSAERPEGSISTLTIQRTEQRDSAMYRCASSSWAGTNEKLFFGSGTQLSVL.

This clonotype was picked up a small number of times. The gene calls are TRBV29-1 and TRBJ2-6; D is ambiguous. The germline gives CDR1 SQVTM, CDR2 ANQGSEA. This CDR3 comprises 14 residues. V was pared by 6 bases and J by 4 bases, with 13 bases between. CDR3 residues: CSVPSLGGANVLTF. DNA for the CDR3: TGCAGCGTCCCATCCTTGGGAGGGGCCAACGTCCTGACTTTC.

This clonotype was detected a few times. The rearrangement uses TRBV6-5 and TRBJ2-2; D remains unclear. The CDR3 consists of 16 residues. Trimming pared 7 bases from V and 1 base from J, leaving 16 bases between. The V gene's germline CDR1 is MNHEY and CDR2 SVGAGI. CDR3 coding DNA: TGTGCCAGCACCAGCAGGTACACCGAGAACACCGGGGAGCTGTTTTTT. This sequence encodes CASTSRYTENTGELFF.

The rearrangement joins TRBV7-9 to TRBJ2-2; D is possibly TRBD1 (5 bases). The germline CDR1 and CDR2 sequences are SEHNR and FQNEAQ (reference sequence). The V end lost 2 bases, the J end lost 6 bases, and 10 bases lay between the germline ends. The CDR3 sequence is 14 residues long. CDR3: CASSLTRAAGELFF. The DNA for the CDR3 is TGTGCCAGCAGCTTAACCAGGGCGGCCGGGGAGCTGTTTTTT.

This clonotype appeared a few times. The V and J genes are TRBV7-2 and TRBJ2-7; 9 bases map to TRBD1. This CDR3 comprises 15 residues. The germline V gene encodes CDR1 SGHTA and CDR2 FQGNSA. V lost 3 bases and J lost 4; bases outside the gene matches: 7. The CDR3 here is CASSFLGTGWYEQYF. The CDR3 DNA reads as TGTGCCAGCAGCTTCCTCGGGACAGGGTGGTACGAGCAGTACTTC.

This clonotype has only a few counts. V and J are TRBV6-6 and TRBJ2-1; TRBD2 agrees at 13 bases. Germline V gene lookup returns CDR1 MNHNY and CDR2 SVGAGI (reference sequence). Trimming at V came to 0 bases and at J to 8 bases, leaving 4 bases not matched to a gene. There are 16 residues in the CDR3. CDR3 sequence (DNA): TGTGCCAGCAGTTACTCGACTAGCGGGGGGCGGTATGAGCAGTTCTTC. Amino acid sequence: CASSYSTSGGRYEQFF.

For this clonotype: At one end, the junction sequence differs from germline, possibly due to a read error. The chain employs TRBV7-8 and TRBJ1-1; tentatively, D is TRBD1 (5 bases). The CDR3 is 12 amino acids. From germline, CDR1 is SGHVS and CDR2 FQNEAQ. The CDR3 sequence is CACSPGTSEAFF. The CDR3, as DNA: TGTGCCTGCAGTCCCGGGACGTCTGAAGCTTTCTTT.

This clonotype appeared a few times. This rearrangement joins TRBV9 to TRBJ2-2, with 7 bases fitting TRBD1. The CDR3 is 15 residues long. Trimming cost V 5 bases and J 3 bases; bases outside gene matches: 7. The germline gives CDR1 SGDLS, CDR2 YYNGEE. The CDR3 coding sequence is TGTGCCAGCAGTCCGGGACAGCTGTACACCGGGGAGCTGTTTTTT. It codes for CASSPGQLYTGELFF.

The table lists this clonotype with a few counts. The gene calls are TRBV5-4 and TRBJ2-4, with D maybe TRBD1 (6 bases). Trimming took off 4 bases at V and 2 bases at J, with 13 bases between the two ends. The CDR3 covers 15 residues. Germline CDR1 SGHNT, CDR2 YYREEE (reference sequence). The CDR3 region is CASSTLDRTKNIQYF. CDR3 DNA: TGTGCCAGCAGCACCTTAGACAGGACCAAAAACATTCAGTACTTC.

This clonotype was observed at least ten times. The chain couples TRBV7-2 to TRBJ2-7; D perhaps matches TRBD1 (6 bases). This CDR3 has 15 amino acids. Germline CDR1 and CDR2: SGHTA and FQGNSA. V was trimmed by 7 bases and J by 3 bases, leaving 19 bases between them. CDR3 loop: CASISTPDSIYEQYF. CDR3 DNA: TGTGCCAGCATCAGTACGCCGGACAGCATCTACGAGCAGTACTTC.

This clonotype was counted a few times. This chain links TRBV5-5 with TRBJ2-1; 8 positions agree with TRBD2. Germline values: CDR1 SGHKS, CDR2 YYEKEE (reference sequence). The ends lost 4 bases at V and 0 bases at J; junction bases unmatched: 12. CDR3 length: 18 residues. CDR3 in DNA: TGTGCCAGCAGCCACGCTTTGGGGGGACTAGGCTCCTACAATGAGCAGTTCTTC. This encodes CASSHALGGLGSYNEQFF.

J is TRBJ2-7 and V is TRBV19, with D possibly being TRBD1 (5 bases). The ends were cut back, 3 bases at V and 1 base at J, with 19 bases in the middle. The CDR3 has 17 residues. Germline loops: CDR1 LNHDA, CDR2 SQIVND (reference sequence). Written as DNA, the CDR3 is TGTGCCAGTAGTATGAGATTCTCAGGGCCTGGGTCCTACGAGCAGTACTTC. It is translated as CASSMRFSGPGSYEQYF.